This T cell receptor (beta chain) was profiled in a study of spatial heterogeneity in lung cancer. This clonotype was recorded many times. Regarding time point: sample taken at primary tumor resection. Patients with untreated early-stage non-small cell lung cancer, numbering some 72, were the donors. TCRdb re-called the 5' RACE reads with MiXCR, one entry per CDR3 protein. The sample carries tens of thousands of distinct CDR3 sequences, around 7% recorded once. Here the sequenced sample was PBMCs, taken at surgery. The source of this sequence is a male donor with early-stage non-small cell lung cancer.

CDR3 loop: CASSWADPDTQYF. As DNA, the CDR3 is TGTGCCAGCAGCTGGGCCGACCCAGATACGCAGTATTTT. The chain recombines TRBV7-9 with TRBJ2-3; D is undetermined. The CDR3 has 13 amino acids. From germline, CDR1 is SEHNR and CDR2 FQNEAQ (reference sequence). V gave up 4 bases and J gave up 4 bases, with 9 bases separating them.